The rows below give T cell receptor beta chains drawn from one sample of a study of blood T cell repertoires in COVID-19. The repertoire was sequenced with immunoSEQ multiplex PCR; TCRdb's copy has only in-frame clones and lacks some. This repertoire shows over 200,000 clones, 88% found once; its top ten account for 3.7%. The source material was PBMCs or T cells enriched from blood (not recorded which). The receptors were sampled from a woman between 25 and 40 years old who had been exposed to COVID-19. Both conserved end residues are part of each CDR3.

j_gene,v_gene,CDR3aa
TRBJ1-2,TRBV10-1,CASSDSGTAYGYTF
TRBJ2-5,TRBV24-1,CATSDFRGKGETQYF
TRBJ1-3,TRBV29-1,CSVETGSGNTIYF
TRBJ1-3,TRBV20-1,CSAPRLGTIYF
TRBJ1-1,TRBV4-2,CASSQGEGGRNTEAFF
TRBJ1-2,TRBV7-9,CASSPHTGDSAGYTF
TRBJ1-1,TRBV4-1,CASSQDPPDRVTEAFF
TRBJ2-1,TRBV29-1,CSVEASGRAPNEQFF
TRBJ2-7,TRBV9,CASTLPRGGSYEQYF
TRBJ1-5,TRBV7-9,CASSLDGQGIQPQHF
TRBJ2-6,TRBV29-1,CSVVPSGSSGANVLTF